This T cell receptor beta chain was recorded in a study of CD8 T cells in Susac syndrome. An amount of RNA that ranged from roughly 0.45 to 1 ug was reverse transcribed with random hexamers. The CDR3 of TCR beta was amplified by immunoSEQ multiplex PCR across 54 Vbeta and 13 Jbeta. TCRdb reprocessed the immunoSEQ multiplex PCR reads with MiXCR, giving one entry per CDR3 protein. Among around 270,000 distinct CDR3 sequences listed, around nine tenths were seen once. The sequenced target, TCR beta, came from blood CD8+ and CD4+ T cells. In the multiple sclerosis control group, patients were treatment-naive and had stable or active relapsing-remitting disease. TEMRA cells underwent FACS enrichment and CD8+ and CD4+ T cells underwent negative isolation. In germline, CDR1 is MNHEY, CDR2 SMNVEV (reference sequence). This CDR3 is built from 14 residues. V was clipped by 5 bases and J by 7 bases; unmatched bases: 10.

The material sequenced was CD8+ T cells from PBMCs. The receptor was derived from a human donor with multiple sclerosis. The chain couples TRBV27 to TRBJ2-7; 8 nucleotides align to TRBD2. In DNA, the CDR3 is TGTGCCAGCAGTCCCGGACTAGCCCAGGTGGAGCAGTACTTC. Its translation is CASSPGLAQVEQYF.